These 29 T cell receptor beta chains came from one sample sequenced in a study of blood T cell repertoires in COVID-19. Measured with immunoSEQ multiplex PCR; TCRdb has only the in-frame clones, and not every one. The sample gives under 400,000 clones, more than 70% of which show up once; around 2% is in the top ten. Input material: PBMCs or T cells enriched from blood (not recorded which). The source is a middle-aged man in a cohort exposed to, infected with or recovered from COVID-19 (not recorded which).

V and J are TRBV15 and TRBJ1-5, with 7 bases identical to TRBD1. Germline assignment: CDR1 LNHNV and CDR2 YYDKDF (reference sequence). This CDR3 is built from 13 residues. V was clipped by 6 bases and J by 5 bases; unmatched bases: 4. The CDR3 loop reads CATSDRVDQPQHF. The CDR3 DNA reads as TGTGCCACCAGTGACAGGGTCGATCAGCCCCAGCATTTT. Looking up the rest from reference TRBV15 and TRBJ1-5 gives the full variable domain: DAMVIQNPRYQVTQFGKPVTLSCSQTLNHNVMYWYQQKSSQAPKLLFHYYDKDFNNEADTPDNFQSRRPNTSFCFLDIRSPGLGDTAMYLCATSDRVDQPQHFGDGTRLSIL.

This sequence joins TRBV9 and TRBJ2-3; 9 nucleotides agree with TRBD2. CDR3 length equals 16 residues. CDR1 and CDR2 (germline): SGDLS, YYNGEE. V was pared by 0 bases and J by 6 bases, with 8 bases of the junction left unmatched. The CDR3 DNA reads as TGTGCCAGCAGCGTAGCGCTAGCGGGGTTTGGGGATACGCAGTATTTT. It specifies CASSVALAGFGDTQYF. The whole variable domain, remainder taken from reference TRBV9 and TRBJ2-3, is DSGVTQTPKHLITATGQRVTLRCSPRSGDLSVYWYQQSLDQGLQFLIQYYNGEERAKGNILERFSAQQFPDLHSELNLSSLELGDSALYFCASSVALAGFGDTQYFGPGTRLTVL.

The chain employs TRBV5-1 and TRBJ1-2; the D is unclear. CDR3 size: 16 residues. Per the germline V gene, CDR1 is SGHRS and CDR2 is YFSETQ. Between the trimmed V and J ends, which lost 0 bases and 4 bases, there was a span of 16 bases. The CDR3 is CASSLAGAQLSYGYTF. The DNA of the CDR3 is TGCGCCAGCAGCTTGGCCGGTGCCCAACTTTCCTATGGCTACACCTTC.

The V gene is TRBV28, the J gene TRBJ1-1, with D possibly matching TRBD1 (6 bases). The V gene lost 5 bases and the J gene lost 5 bases, with 12 bases spanning the gap. This CDR3 comprises 13 residues. Germline V gene data show CDR1 as MDHEN and CDR2 as SYDVKM. The CDR3 DNA reads TGTGCCAGCAGTGCCTACAGGGCGACTGAAGCTTTCTTT. Residues: CASSAYRATEAFF.

This chain uses TRBV14 with TRBJ1-1; 7 bases agree with TRBD1. V shed 4 bases and J 6 bases; nucleotides not matched to a gene: 11. The CDR3 runs to 15 residues. Per germline, CDR1 SGHDN and CDR2 FVKESK. CDR3 loop: CASSPRQGGSSEAFF. CDR3 sequence (DNA): TGTGCCAGCAGCCCGCGACAGGGTGGATCATCTGAAGCTTTCTTT.

The chain is built from TRBV5-4 and TRBJ2-7; D is undetermined. The CDR3 consists of 12 residues. The germline V gene has CDR1 SGHNT and CDR2 YYREEE (reference sequence). Trimming shortened V by 0 bases and J by 7 bases, and 8 bases separated the two germline ends. The CDR3 nucleotides are TGTGCCAGCAGCTTGGGACAAGCAGAGCAGTACTTC. Amino acids: CASSLGQAEQYF. The whole variable domain, filled in from reference TRBV5-4 and TRBJ2-7, reads ETGVTQSPTHLIKTRGQQVTLRCSSQSGHNTVSWYQQALGQGPQFIFQYYREEENGRGNFPPRFSGLQFPNYSSELNVNALELDDSALYLCASSLGQAEQYFGPGTRLTVT.

This clone was detected a few times. Written as DNA, the CDR3 is TGTGCCAGCAGCCTACGGACTAGCGGGAGTTTTGATGAGCAGTTCTTC. Translating it yields CASSLRTSGSFDEQFF. V is TRBV5-4 and J is TRBJ2-1, with 13 bases identical to TRBD2. CDR1 is SGHNT and CDR2 is YYREEE in the germline V gene (reference sequence). The CDR3 totals 16 residues. Trimming cost V 4 bases and J 8 bases; bases outside gene matches: 9.

This chain links TRBV5-8 with TRBJ1-5, with D perhaps TRBD1 (6 bases). The CDR3 extends over 13 amino acids. From germline, CDR1 is SGHTS and CDR2 YDEGEE. The germline V and J ends were trimmed by 3 bases and 9 bases, with 13 bases remaining between them. CDR3 sequence (DNA): TGTGCCAGCAGCTACAGGGAGGGGCGGCCCCAGCATTTT. This translates into CASSYREGRPQHF.

The chain has TRBV2 and TRBJ2-3; maybe TRBD2 (5 bases). Germline values: CDR1 SNHLY, CDR2 FYNNEI. The V gene lost 5 bases and the J gene lost 4 bases, with 10 bases spanning the gap. The CDR3 is 13 amino acids. The CDR3 DNA reads as TGTGCCAGCAGTCCCGAGGGCCCAGATACGCAGTATTTT. Translated: CASSPEGPDTQYF.

This chain links TRBV6-6 with TRBJ1-5; a weak D match, TRBD1 (6 bases). The length of the CDR3 is 14 residues. V shed 7 bases and J shed 2 bases, with 12 bases lying between them. Germline CDR1 and CDR2: MNHNY and SVGAGI (reference sequence). The CDR3 DNA is TGTGCCAGCACCGCATCAGGGGGCAATCAGCCCCAGCATTTT. Protein product: CASTASGGNQPQHF.

V usage is TRBV4-1 and J usage is TRBJ1-4; D might be TRBD1 (6 bases). Looked up from germline, CDR1 is MGHRA and CDR2 is YSYEKL. This CDR3 is 14 amino acids long. V lost 1 base, J lost 7 bases, and 10 bases lay in between. CDR3 in amino acids: CASSQARGGEKLFF. The DNA of the CDR3 is TGCGCCAGCAGCCAAGCCAGGGGCGGTGAAAAACTGTTTTTT.

The chain employs TRBV27 and TRBJ2-2; no clear D gene. Germline V CDR1 and CDR2: MNHEY, SMNVEV (reference sequence). The CDR3 has 14 residues. The germline V and J ends were trimmed by 4 bases and 1 base, with 7 bases remaining between them. CDR3 nucleotide sequence: TGTGCCAGCAGTTCCAGATGGAACACCGGGGAGCTGTTTTTT. Translating gives CASSSRWNTGELFF.

The genes are TRBV12-5 and TRBJ1-5; 9 bases line up with TRBD1. CDR3 length: 14 amino acids. Looked up from germline, CDR1 is LGHNT and CDR2 is FRNRAP. V lost 7 bases to trimming and J lost 4 bases; unmatched junction nucleotides: 5. This CDR3 reads CASDKDRGNQPQHF. DNA of the CDR3: TGTGCTAGTGACAAGGACAGGGGAAATCAGCCCCAGCATTTT.

V is TRBV6-2 or TRBV6-3 and J is TRBJ2-2, with 10 positions matching TRBD1. Germline trimming cut 4 bases from V and 1 base from J; bases unmatched to any gene: 3. The CDR3 loop spans 16 amino acids. The germline CDR1 and CDR2 sequences are MNHEY and SVGEGT. CDR3 sequence: CASSWDRGLNTGELFF. In DNA, the CDR3 is TGTGCCAGCAGTTGGGACAGGGGTTTGAACACCGGGGAGCTGTTTTTT.

The chain has TRBV28 and TRBJ2-7; D might be TRBD1 (5 bases). This CDR3 has 11 amino acids. Trimming stripped 10 bases from V and 3 bases from J, with 10 bases between. Germline assignment: CDR1 MDHEN and CDR2 SYDVKM. DNA of the CDR3: TGTGCCATCGCGCAGGGCTACGAGCAGTACTTC. This translates into CAIAQGYEQYF.

The rearrangement links TRBV30 to TRBJ1-6; no clear D. Germline V gene data show CDR1 as GTSNPN and CDR2 as SVGIG (reference sequence). The ends were cut back, 2 bases at V and 5 bases at J, with 10 bases in the middle. CDR3 size: 14 residues. The CDR3 loop is CAWSSRRNNSPLHF. The CDR3 bases are TGTGCCTGGAGTTCCCGTAGAAATAATTCACCCCTCCACTTT. Full variable domain (missing parts from reference TRBV30 and TRBJ1-6): SQTIHQWPATLVQPVGSPLSLECTVEGTSNPNLYWYRQAAGRGLQLLFYSVGIGQISSEVPQNLSASRPQDRQFILSSKKLLLSDSGFYLCAWSSRRNNSPLHFGNGTRLTVT.

V and J are TRBV30 and TRBJ2-1, with TRBD2 matching 7 bases. CDR1 is GTSNPN, CDR2 SVGIG, per germline (reference sequence). The CDR3 consists of 13 residues. V gave up 5 bases and J gave up 4 bases; unmatched junction bases: 5. CDR3 nucleotides: TGTGCCTGGGCTAGCGGAGCTTACAATGAGCAGTTCTTC. Translated: CAWASGAYNEQFF. Looking up the rest from reference TRBV30 and TRBJ2-1 gives the full variable domain: SQTIHQWPATLVQPVGSPLSLECTVEGTSNPNLYWYRQAAGRGLQLLFYSVGIGQISSEVPQNLSASRPQDRQFILSSKKLLLSDSGFYLCAWASGAYNEQFFGPGTRLTVL.

The rearrangement joins TRBV11-2 to TRBJ2-7; 7 nucleotides align to TRBD1. V lost 2 bases to trimming and J lost 6 bases; unmatched junction nucleotides: 7. CDR3 length equals 14 residues. CDR1 SGHAT and CDR2 FQNNGV come from the germline V gene. CDR3 protein: CASSLLQGSGEQYF. The CDR3 nucleotides are TGTGCCAGCAGCTTATTACAGGGGTCGGGCGAGCAGTACTTC.

Comments on this clone: Other nucleotide sequences from this sample produce the same CDR3. V usage is TRBV7-3 and J usage is TRBJ2-3; maybe TRBD2 (5 bases). Germline loops: CDR1 SGHTA, CDR2 FQGTGA. Trimming removed 5 bases from V and 0 bases from J, with 6 bases in between. The CDR3 extends over 13 amino acids. The CDR3 spells CASSRTSTDTQYF. The CDR3 DNA reads TGTGCCAGCAGCAGGACTAGCACAGATACGCAGTATTTT.

A few counts support this clone. The rearrangement links TRBV10-2 to TRBJ2-7, with D possibly matching TRBD2 (5 bases). V gave up 0 bases and J gave up 5 bases, with 17 bases separating them. The germline V gene encodes CDR1 WSHSY and CDR2 SAAADI. The CDR3 length is 16 residues. Written as DNA, the CDR3 is TGCGCCAGCAGTGAGTCCGGGAAGGGATCAGGTGACGAGCAGTACTTC. Protein sequence: CASSESGKGSGDEQYF.

The genes are TRBV30 and TRBJ1-2, with TRBD1 matching 7 bases. V was pared by 7 bases and J by 3 bases, with 8 bases of the junction left unmatched. The CDR3 is 13 residues long. Per the germline V gene, CDR1 is GTSNPN and CDR2 is SVGIG (reference sequence). CDR3 protein: CASATGNYYGYTF. The CDR3 region has the DNA TGTGCCTCCGCGACAGGGAATTACTATGGCTACACCTTC.

The chain carries TRBV19 and TRBJ2-2, with TRBD1 identical over 10 bases. V trimming: 5 bases; J trimming: 4 bases; junction bases outside the gene matches: 4. Germline lookup yields CDR1 LNHDA and CDR2 SQIVND (reference sequence). This CDR3 has 15 amino acids. CDR3 nucleotides: TGTGCCAGTAGTGGCCGACAGGGGGCCACCGGGGAGCTGTTTTTT. It yields the protein CASSGRQGATGELFF.

The chain uses TRBV4-2 and TRBJ1-3, with unresolved D. Germline assignment: CDR1 LGHNA and CDR2 YNFKEQ. V was cut by 4 bases and J by 0 bases, with 19 bases left in between. This CDR3 has 18 residues. The CDR3: CASSLDQTRTYSGNTIYF. The CDR3 DNA is TGTGCCAGCAGCCTCGATCAGACACGAACGTACTCTGGAAACACCATATATTTT.

This chain uses TRBV6-5 with TRBJ2-7; no definite D call. V was clipped by 10 bases and J by 0 bases, with 10 bases between them. The length of the CDR3 is 12 residues. Germline loops: CDR1 MNHEY, CDR2 SVGAGI. CDR3 coding DNA: TGTGCCACCCAAGACACCTCCTACGAGCAGTACTTC. It translates to CATQDTSYEQYF.

V and J are TRBV6-5 and TRBJ2-6; D might be TRBD2 (5 bases). V lost 2 bases and J lost 1, with 9 bases in between. Germline assignment: CDR1 MNHEY and CDR2 SVGAGI. The CDR3 consists of 16 residues. The CDR3 nucleotides are TGTGCCAGCAGTTACCCTTCGGGGTCTGGGGCCAACGTCCTGACTTTC. As protein: CASSYPSGSGANVLTF.

The chain is built from TRBV28 and TRBJ2-1; D possibly corresponds to TRBD1 (5 bases). This CDR3 contains 12 residues. Germline V gives CDR1 MDHEN, CDR2 SYDVKM. Trimming pared 2 bases from V and 9 bases from J, leaving 8 bases between. The CDR3 spells CASSLRQTEQFF. The CDR3 DNA reads as TGTGCCAGCAGTTTAAGACAGACTGAGCAGTTCTTC.

The chain couples TRBV10-1 to TRBJ2-2; 10 bases match TRBD2. The V gene's germline CDR1 is WNHNN and CDR2 SYGVQD (reference sequence). The CDR3 extends over 15 amino acids. CDR3 DNA sequence: TGCGCGTCCAGTACCGCTCTAGCGGGAGCCGGGGAGCTGTTTTTT. Translated: CASSTALAGAGELFF.

The J gene is TRBJ2-6, the V gene TRBV27; 9 bases align to TRBD1. CDR1 and CDR2 (germline): MNHEY, SMNVEV (reference sequence). This CDR3 contains 16 residues. The trim removed 8 bases at V and 1 base at J, leaving 6 bases unmatched. The CDR3 region is CASRDRVTSGANVLTF. The CDR3 DNA reads as TGTGCCAGCCGGGACAGGGTCACTTCTGGGGCCAACGTCCTGACTTTC.

The V and J genes are TRBV28 and TRBJ2-1, with 12 nucleotides matching TRBD2. The V segment lost 8 bases and the J segment 15 bases; nucleotides outside the gene matches: 17. The CDR3 extends over 15 amino acids. Germline loops: CDR1 MDHEN, CDR2 SYDVKM. The CDR3 loop is CASGPLAGGALGGFF. CDR3 bases: TGTGCCAGCGGACCACTAGCGGGAGGCGCACTGGGCGGGTTCTTC.